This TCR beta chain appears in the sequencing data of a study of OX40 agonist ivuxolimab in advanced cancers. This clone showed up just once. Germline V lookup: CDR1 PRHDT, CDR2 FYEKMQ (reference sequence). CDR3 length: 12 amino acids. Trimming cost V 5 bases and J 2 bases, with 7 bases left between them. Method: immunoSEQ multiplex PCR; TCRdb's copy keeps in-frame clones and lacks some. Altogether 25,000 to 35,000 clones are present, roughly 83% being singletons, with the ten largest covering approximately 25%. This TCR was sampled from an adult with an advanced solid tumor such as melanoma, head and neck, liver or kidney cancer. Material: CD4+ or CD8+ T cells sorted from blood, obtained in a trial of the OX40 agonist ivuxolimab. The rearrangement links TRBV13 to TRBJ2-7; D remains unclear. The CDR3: CASSPAPYEQYF. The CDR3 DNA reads TGTGCCAGCAGCCCGGCGCCCTACGAGCAGTACTTC.